This T cell receptor (beta chain) appears in the sequencing data of a study of cytomegalovirus exposure and HLA in healthy donors. Study-level findings and limits: TCR beta sequences reportedly predicted most subjects' HLA-A and HLA-B alleles accurately. In an earlier analysis, in roughly 600 donors, most V segments appeared productive either ~87% or ~30% of the time.

In the case of this clone: Its antigen is not known.

The study ran its PCR with 60 Vbeta and 13 Jbeta primers. Sequencing was performed with immunoSEQ multiplex PCR; in TCRdb, only in-frame clones are kept and a portion is missing. This sample has around 140,000 clones, with 60% to 85% found just once. Between the trimmed V and J ends, which lost 2 bases and 4 bases, there was a span of 9 bases. CDR3 size: 14 residues. CDR1 and CDR2 (germline): SNHLY, FYNNEI. This receptor was identified in a female donor in good health and CMV-seropositive. What was sequenced was PBMCs. The genes are TRBV2 and TRBJ2-1; D perhaps matches TRBD1 (5 bases). The CDR3 is CASSERAGYNEQFF. The CDR3 DNA sequence: TGTGCCAGCAGTGAACGGGCAGGGTACAATGAGCAGTTCTTC.